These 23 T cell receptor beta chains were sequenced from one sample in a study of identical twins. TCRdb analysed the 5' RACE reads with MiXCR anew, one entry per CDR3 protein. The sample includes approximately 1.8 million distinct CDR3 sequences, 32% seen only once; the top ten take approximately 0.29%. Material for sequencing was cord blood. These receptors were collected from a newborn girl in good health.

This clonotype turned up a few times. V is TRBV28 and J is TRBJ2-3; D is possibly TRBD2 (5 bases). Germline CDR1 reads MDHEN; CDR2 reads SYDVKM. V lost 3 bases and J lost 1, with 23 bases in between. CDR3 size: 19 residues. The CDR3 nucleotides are TGTGCCAGCAGTTTGGACCTAGCCGGTAGAGGTTTAGGCACAGATACGCAGTATTTT. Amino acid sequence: CASSLDLAGRGLGTDTQYF.

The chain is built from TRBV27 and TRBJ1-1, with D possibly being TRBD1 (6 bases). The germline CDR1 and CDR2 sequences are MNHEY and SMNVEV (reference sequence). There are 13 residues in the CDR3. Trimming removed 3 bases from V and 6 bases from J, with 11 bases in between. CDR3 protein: CASSLRQVSEAFF. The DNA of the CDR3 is TGTGCCAGCAGTTTGAGACAGGTCTCTGAAGCTTTCTTT.

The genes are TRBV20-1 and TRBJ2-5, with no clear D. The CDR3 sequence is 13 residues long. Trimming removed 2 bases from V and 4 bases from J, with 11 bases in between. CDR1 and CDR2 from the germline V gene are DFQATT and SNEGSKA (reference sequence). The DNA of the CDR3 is TGCAGTGCTAGATGGCGAGTTGGAGAGACCCAGTACTTC. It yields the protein CSARWRVGETQYF.

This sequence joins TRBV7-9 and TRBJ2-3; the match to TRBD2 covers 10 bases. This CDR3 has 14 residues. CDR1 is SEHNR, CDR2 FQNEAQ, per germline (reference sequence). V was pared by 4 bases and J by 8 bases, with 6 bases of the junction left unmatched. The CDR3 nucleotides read TGTGCCAGCAGCTCTGGACTAGCGGTTGGTACGCAGTATTTT. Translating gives CASSSGLAVGTQYF.

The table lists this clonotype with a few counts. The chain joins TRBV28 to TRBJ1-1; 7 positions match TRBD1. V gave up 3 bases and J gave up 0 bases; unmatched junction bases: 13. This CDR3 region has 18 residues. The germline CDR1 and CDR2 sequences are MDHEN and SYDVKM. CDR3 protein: CASSFWPGQADMNTEAFF. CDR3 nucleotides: TGTGCCAGCAGTTTTTGGCCAGGACAGGCAGACATGAACACTGAAGCTTTCTTT. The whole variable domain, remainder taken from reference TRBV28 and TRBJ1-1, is DVKVTQSSRYLVKRTGEKVFLECVQDMDHENMFWYRQDPGLGLRLIYFSYDVKMKEKGDIPEGYSVSREKKERFSLILESASTNQTSMYLCASSFWPGQADMNTEAFFGQGTRLTVV.

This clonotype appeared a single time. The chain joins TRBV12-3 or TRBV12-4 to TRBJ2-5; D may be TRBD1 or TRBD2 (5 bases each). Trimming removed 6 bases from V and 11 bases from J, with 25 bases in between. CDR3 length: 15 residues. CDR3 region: CASSPRDGLRNEQYF. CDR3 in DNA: TGTGCCAGCAGCCCCCGGGACGGACTCCGCAATGAGCAGTACTTC.

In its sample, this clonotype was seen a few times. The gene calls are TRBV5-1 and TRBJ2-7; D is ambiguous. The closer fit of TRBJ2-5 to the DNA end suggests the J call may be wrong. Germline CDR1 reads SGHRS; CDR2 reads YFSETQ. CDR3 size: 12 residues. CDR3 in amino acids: CASSLVGPTQYF. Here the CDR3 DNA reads TGCGCCAGCAGCTTGGTCGGGCCGACCCAGTACTTC.

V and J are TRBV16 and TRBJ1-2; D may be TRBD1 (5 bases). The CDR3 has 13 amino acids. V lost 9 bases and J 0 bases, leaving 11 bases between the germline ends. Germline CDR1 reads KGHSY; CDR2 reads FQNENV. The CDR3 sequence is CARGQRSNYGYTF. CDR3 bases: TGTGCCAGGGGGCAGCGTTCTAACTATGGCTACACCTTC.

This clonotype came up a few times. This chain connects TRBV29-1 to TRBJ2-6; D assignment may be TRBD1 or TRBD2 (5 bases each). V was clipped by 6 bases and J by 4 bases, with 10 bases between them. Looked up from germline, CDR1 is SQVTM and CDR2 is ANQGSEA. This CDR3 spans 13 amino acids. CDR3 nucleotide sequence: TGCAGCGTCAGGGAGACCGGGGCCAACGTCCTGACTTTC. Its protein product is CSVRETGANVLTF.

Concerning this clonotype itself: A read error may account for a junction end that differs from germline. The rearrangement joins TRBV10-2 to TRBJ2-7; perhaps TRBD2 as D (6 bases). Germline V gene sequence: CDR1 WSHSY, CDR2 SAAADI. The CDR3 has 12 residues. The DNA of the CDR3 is TGCGCCAGCTACGGGGGTTCCTACGAGCAGGACTTC. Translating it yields CASYGGSYEQDF.

The CDR3 coding sequence is TGTGCCAGCACCGGACAGACCACTAACTATGGCTACACCTTC. Amino acids: CASTGQTTNYGYTF. The chain links TRBV6-1 to TRBJ1-2; maybe TRBD1 (6 bases). CDR1 is MNHNS, CDR2 SASEGT, per germline. The CDR3 length is 14 residues. Trimming left V 7 bases short and J 0 bases short, with 12 bases between.

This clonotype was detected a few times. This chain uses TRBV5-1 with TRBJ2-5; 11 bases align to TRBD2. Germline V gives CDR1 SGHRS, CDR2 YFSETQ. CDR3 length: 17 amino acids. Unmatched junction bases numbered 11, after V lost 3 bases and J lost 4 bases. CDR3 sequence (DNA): TGCGCCAGCAGCTCGGTAGTCGGGCTAGCGGGAGGAGAGACCCAGTACTTC. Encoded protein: CASSSVVGLAGGETQYF.

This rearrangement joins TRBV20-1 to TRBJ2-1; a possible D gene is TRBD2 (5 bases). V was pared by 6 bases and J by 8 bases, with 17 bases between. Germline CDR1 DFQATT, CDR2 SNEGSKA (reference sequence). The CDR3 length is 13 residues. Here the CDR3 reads CSAGISAYDEQFF. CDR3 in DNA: TGCAGTGCCGGGATTAGCGCATACGATGAGCAGTTCTTC.

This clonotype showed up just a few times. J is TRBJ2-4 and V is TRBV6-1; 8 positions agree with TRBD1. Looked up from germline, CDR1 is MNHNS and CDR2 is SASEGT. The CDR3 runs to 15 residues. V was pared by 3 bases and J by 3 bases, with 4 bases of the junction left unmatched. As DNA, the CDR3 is TGTGCCAGCAGTGACGGACAGGGCGGCAAAAACATTCAGTACTTC. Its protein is CASSDGQGGKNIQYF.

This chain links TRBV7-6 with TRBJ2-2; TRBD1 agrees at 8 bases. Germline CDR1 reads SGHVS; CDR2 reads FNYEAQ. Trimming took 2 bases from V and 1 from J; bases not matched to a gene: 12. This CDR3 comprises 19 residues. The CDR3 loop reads CASSLTGQGPGRNTGELFF. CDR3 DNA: TGTGCCAGCAGCTTAACAGGACAGGGACCGGGTAGGAACACCGGGGAGCTGTTTTTT.

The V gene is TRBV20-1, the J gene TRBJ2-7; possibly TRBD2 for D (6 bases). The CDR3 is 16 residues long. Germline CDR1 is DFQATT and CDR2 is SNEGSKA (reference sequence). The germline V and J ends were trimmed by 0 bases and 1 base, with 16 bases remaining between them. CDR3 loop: CSARDSTGTFSYEQYF. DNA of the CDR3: TGCAGTGCTAGAGATTCTACCGGGACTTTTTCCTACGAGCAGTACTTC.

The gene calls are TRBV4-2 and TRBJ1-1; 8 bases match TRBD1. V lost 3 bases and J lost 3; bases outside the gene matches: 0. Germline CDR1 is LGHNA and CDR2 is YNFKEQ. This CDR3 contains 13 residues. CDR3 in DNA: TGTGCCAGCAGCCAGACAGGGGACACTGAAGCTTTCTTT. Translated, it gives CASSQTGDTEAFF.

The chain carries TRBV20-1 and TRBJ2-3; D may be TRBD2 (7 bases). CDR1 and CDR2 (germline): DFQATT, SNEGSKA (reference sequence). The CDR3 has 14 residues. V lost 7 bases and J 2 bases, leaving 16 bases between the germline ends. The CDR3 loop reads CSVRGGRDTDTQYF. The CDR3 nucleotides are TGCAGTGTAAGGGGGGGCCGCGACACAGATACGCAGTATTTT.

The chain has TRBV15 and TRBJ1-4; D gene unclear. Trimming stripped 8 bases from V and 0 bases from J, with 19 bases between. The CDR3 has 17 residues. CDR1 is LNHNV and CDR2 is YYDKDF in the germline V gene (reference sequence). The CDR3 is CATPPAPFGATNEKLFF. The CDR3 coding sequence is TGTGCCACCCCCCCGGCCCCCTTCGGAGCAACTAATGAAAAACTGTTTTTT.

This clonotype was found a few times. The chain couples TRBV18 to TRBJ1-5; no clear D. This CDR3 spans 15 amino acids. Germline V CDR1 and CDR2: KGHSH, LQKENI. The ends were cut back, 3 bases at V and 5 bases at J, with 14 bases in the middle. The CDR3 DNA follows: TGTGCCAGCTCACCTCCCGGGTCTGGGCATCAGCCCCAGCATTTT. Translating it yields CASSPPGSGHQPQHF. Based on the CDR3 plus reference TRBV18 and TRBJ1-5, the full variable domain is NAGVMQNPRHLVRRRGQEARLRCSPMKGHSHVYWYRQLPEEGLKFMVYLQKENIIDESGMPKERFSAEFPKEGPSILRIQQVVRGDSAAYFCASSPPGSGHQPQHFGDGTRLSIL.

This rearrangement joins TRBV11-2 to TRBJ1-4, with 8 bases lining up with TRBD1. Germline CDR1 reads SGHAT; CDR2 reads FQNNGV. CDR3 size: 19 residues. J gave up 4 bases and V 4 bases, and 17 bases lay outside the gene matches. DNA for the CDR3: TGTGCCAGCAGCTCACATGGACAGGGACACCGGCGGGTTAATGAAAAACTGTTTTTT. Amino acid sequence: CASSSHGQGHRRVNEKLFF. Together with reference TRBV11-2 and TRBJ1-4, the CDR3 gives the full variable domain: EAGVAQSPRYKIIEKRQSVAFWCNPISGHATLYWYQQILGQGPKLLIQFQNNGVVDDSQLPKDRFSAERLKGVDSTLKIQPAKLEDSAVYLCASSSHGQGHRRVNEKLFFGSGTQLSVL.

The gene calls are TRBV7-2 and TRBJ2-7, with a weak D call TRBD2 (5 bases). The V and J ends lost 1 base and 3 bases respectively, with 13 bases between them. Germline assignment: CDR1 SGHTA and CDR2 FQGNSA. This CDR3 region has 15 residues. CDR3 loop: CASSLENLAFYEQYF. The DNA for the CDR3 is TGTGCCAGCAGCTTAGAGAATCTAGCCTTCTACGAGCAGTACTTC.

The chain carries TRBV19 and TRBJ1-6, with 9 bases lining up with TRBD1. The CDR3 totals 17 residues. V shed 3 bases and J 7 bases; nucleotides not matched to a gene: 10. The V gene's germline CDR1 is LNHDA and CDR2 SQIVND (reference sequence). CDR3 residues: CASSMRKQGAGNSPLHF. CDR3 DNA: TGTGCCAGTAGTATGCGGAAACAGGGGGCTGGAAATTCACCCCTCCACTTT.